The 20 T cell receptor beta chains presented below share a single source sample, sequenced in a study of spatial heterogeneity in lung cancer. Sample time point: sample taken at primary tumor resection. TCRdb re-analysed the 5' RACE reads in MiXCR, keeping a single row per CDR3 protein. The data hold more than 60,000 distinct CDR3 sequences, with around 6% observed a single time. Sequences were derived from PBMCs, sampled at surgery. These receptors came from a female donor with early-stage non-small cell lung cancer.

This clonotype has only a few counts. This rearrangement joins TRBV14 to TRBJ1-5; the D is unclear. Germline loops: CDR1 SGHDN, CDR2 FVKESK. V was trimmed by 3 bases and J by 0 bases, leaving 15 bases between them. The CDR3 is 17 residues long. CDR3 residues: CASSHEGPSYSNQPQHF. The CDR3 DNA is TGTGCCAGCAGCCACGAAGGACCCTCATATAGCAATCAGCCCCAGCATTTT.

The sample holds many counts of this clonotype. The V call is TRBV5-1, the J call TRBJ2-3; D is unclear. Germline loops: CDR1 SGHRS, CDR2 YFSETQ. Trimming stripped 0 bases from V and 1 base from J, with 3 bases between. The CDR3 extends over 13 amino acids. As DNA, the CDR3 is TGCGCCAGCAGCTTGGAAGGCACAGATACGCAGTATTTT. This sequence encodes CASSLEGTDTQYF. Full variable domain (outside the CDR3, taken from reference TRBV5-1 and TRBJ2-3): KAGVTQTPRYLIKTRGQQVTLSCSPISGHRSVSWYQQTPGQGLQFLFEYFSETQRNKGNFPGRFSGRQFSNSRSEMNVSTLELGDSALYLCASSLEGTDTQYFGPGTRLTVL.

This clonotype was seen a single time. The chain has TRBV12-3 or TRBV12-4 and TRBJ1-5; the D is unclear. Trimming left V 7 bases short and J 5 bases short, with 12 bases between. The CDR3 spans 13 residues. CDR3 in DNA: TGTGCCAGCAATTTTTCCGGGGATCAGCCCCAGCATTTT. It codes for CASNFSGDQPQHF.

The table lists this clonotype with many counts. The chain joins TRBV18 to TRBJ2-5; D remains ambiguous. Germline V lookup: CDR1 KGHSH, CDR2 LQKENI. The germline V and J ends were trimmed by 0 bases and 8 bases, with 19 bases remaining between them. The CDR3 length is 16 residues. The DNA of the CDR3 is TGTGCCAGCTCACCACCGAACGCCATGGATGTTGGAACCCAGTACTTC. Protein sequence: CASSPPNAMDVGTQYF.

This clonotype appeared a few times. The rearrangement links TRBV6-4 to TRBJ2-3, with a possible D match to TRBD2 (6 bases). Germline V gene lookup returns CDR1 MRHNA and CDR2 SNTAGT. The length of the CDR3 is 13 residues. Trimming removed 0 bases at V and 8 bases at J, with 9 bases between. CDR3 in amino acids: CASSDSRGGTQYF. CDR3 bases: TGTGCCAGCAGTGACTCGCGGGGTGGTACGCAGTATTTT.

The chain has TRBV12-3 or TRBV12-4 and TRBJ2-2, with D tentatively TRBD1 or TRBD2 (5 bases each). The CDR3 has 15 residues. V shed 3 bases and J shed 1 base, with 9 bases lying between them. The CDR3 sequence: CASSLGTVNTGELFF. CDR3 bases: TGTGCCAGCAGTTTGGGGACGGTGAACACCGGGGAGCTGTTTTTT.

At least ten counts were recorded for this clonotype. The chain employs TRBV29-1 and TRBJ1-1; D call uncertain. CDR1 is SQVTM and CDR2 is ANQGSEA in the germline V gene. V dropped 8 bases and J dropped 1 base, with 14 bases sitting between them. This CDR3 has 13 residues. CDR3 in amino acids: CSSTPGGNTEAFF. The CDR3 DNA is TGCAGCTCCACACCGGGAGGGAACACTGAAGCTTTCTTT.

The sample holds a few counts of this clonotype. The chain is built from TRBV7-9 and TRBJ1-3; the match to TRBD1 covers 7 bases. Germline values: CDR1 SEHNR, CDR2 FQNEAQ (reference sequence). The CDR3 sequence is 17 residues long. V lost 11 bases, J lost 0 bases, and 16 bases stayed unmatched. CDR3 amino acids: CAVHRGASLTSGNTIYF. In DNA, the CDR3 is TGTGCCGTCCACAGGGGCGCTAGCCTAACCTCTGGAAACACCATATATTTT. The entire variable domain, with the rest obtained from reference TRBV7-9 and TRBJ1-3, is as follows: DTGVSQNPRHKITKRGQNVTFRCDPISEHNRLYWYRQTLGQGPEFLTYFQNEAQLEKSRLLSDRFSAERPKGSFSTLEIQRTEQGDSAMYLCAVHRGASLTSGNTIYFGEGSWLTVV.

A few counts support this clonotype. This chain joins TRBV9 and TRBJ1-2, with D uncertain. Trimming stripped 3 bases from V and 2 bases from J, with 5 bases between. The CDR3 length is 12 residues. Germline V gene lookup returns CDR1 SGDLS and CDR2 YYNGEE. The CDR3 bases are TGTGCCAGCAGCGGCCAGAACTATGGCTACACCTTC. This codes for CASSGQNYGYTF.

The V call is TRBV19, the J call TRBJ1-5; D possibly corresponds to TRBD1 (6 bases). Trimming pared 5 bases from V and 0 bases from J, leaving 11 bases between. The CDR3 has 15 residues. Germline V gene data show CDR1 as LNHDA and CDR2 as SQIVND (reference sequence). The CDR3 nucleotides read TGTGCCAGTAGTCGATGGACAGCTAGCAATCAGCCCCAGCATTTT. Its translation: CASSRWTASNQPQHF.

At least ten counts were recorded for this clonotype. This CDR3 reads CASSLGVATTQYF. CDR3 bases: TGTGCCAGCAGCTTAGGGGTAGCGACGACCCAGTACTTC. This chain links TRBV7-2 with TRBJ2-5; tentative D call: TRBD2 (5 bases). Germline CDR1 is SGHTA and CDR2 is FQGNSA. The CDR3 is made up of 13 amino acids. Trimming removed 1 base from V and 7 bases from J, with 10 bases in between. Together with reference TRBV7-2 and TRBJ2-5, the CDR3 gives the full variable domain: GAGVSQSPSNKVTEKGKDVELRCDPISGHTALYWYRQSLGQGLEFLIYFQGNSAPDKSGLPSDRFSAERTGGSVSTLTIQRTQQEDSAVYLCASSLGVATTQYFGPGTRLLVL.

This clonotype has more than one count but fewer than ten. J is TRBJ2-2 and V is TRBV19; 13 nucleotides agree with TRBD2. The V segment lost 7 bases and the J segment 2 bases; nucleotides outside the gene matches: 10. Germline CDR1 and CDR2: LNHDA and SQIVND (reference sequence). The length of the CDR3 is 18 residues. CDR3 sequence: CASTTRTSGGLNTGELFF. In nucleotides, the CDR3 is TGTGCCAGTACCACAAGGACTAGCGGGGGCCTAAACACCGGGGAGCTGTTTTTT.

This sequence joins TRBV27 and TRBJ1-2; 7 bases map to TRBD1. CDR3 length: 13 amino acids. The ends lost 8 bases at V and 2 bases at J; junction bases unmatched: 5. Germline values: CDR1 MNHEY, CDR2 SMNVEV (reference sequence). In DNA, the CDR3 is TGTGCCAGCTCCAGGGACAGAAACTATGGCTACACCTTC. Amino acid sequence: CASSRDRNYGYTF.

The V call is TRBV12-3 or TRBV12-4, the J call TRBJ2-7; either TRBD1 or TRBD2 may fit D (6 bases each). V shed 8 bases and J shed 3 bases, with 11 bases lying between them. The CDR3 totals 12 residues. CDR3 loop: CASSGAGYEQYF. The CDR3 bases are TGTGCCAGCTCGGGGGCCGGCTACGAGCAGTACTTC.

This clonotype was observed at least ten times. The chain is built from TRBV7-6 and TRBJ2-1, with 8 bases that match TRBD1. Germline V gene lookup returns CDR1 SGHVS and CDR2 FNYEAQ. After removal of 4 bases from V and 4 bases from J, the junction contained 3 bases not matched to a gene. The CDR3 has 14 amino acids. The CDR3 is CASSWTGIYNEQFF. DNA of the CDR3: TGTGCCAGCAGCTGGACAGGGATATACAATGAGCAGTTCTTC. Combining the CDR3 with reference TRBV7-6 and TRBJ2-1 gives the whole variable domain GAGVSQSPRYKVTKRGQDVALRCDPISGHVSLYWYRQALGQGPEFLTYFNYEAQQDKSGLPNDRFSAERPEGSISTLTIQRTEQRDSAMYRCASSWTGIYNEQFFGPGTRLTVL.

This clonotype was found many times. J is TRBJ2-3 and V is TRBV27; either TRBD1 or TRBD2 may supply D (5 bases each). CDR1 is MNHEY and CDR2 is SMNVEV in the germline V gene (reference sequence). The CDR3 is made up of 15 amino acids. The V and J ends lost 2 bases and 6 bases respectively, with 15 bases between them. The chain's CDR3 is CASSLEGFPGDTQYF. DNA for the CDR3: TGTGCCAGCAGTTTAGAGGGCTTCCCAGGGGATACGCAGTATTTT.

This clonotype was counted at least ten times. V usage is TRBV18 and J usage is TRBJ1-1; D is unresolved. The V end was cut by 0 bases, the J end by 5 bases, with 13 bases between. Germline V gene data show CDR1 as KGHSH and CDR2 as LQKENI. This CDR3 is 15 amino acids long. The CDR3 DNA sequence: TGTGCCAGCTCACCACCGTCGGGAGTCGGTACTGAAGCTTTCTTT. Translated, it gives CASSPPSGVGTEAFF. Complete variable domain (other parts from reference TRBV18 and TRBJ1-1): NAGVMQNPRHLVRRRGQEARLRCSPMKGHSHVYWYRQLPEEGLKFMVYLQKENIIDESGMPKERFSAEFPKEGPSILRIQQVVRGDSAAYFCASSPPSGVGTEAFFGQGTRLTVV.

The chain has TRBV5-1 and TRBJ1-4; TRBD1 might be the D (5 bases). The CDR3 loop spans 16 amino acids. V was cut by 4 bases and J by 5 bases, with 18 bases left in between. Germline CDR1 reads SGHRS; CDR2 reads YFSETQ. The CDR3 DNA is TGCGCCAGCAGCCTAACAACAGGAAACTCCAATGAAAAACTGTTTTTT. Its translation is CASSLTTGNSNEKLFF.

This clonotype was observed at least ten times. CDR3 coding DNA: TGCAGTGCTAGAGATGTCGGACAGGGGTACAATGAGCAGTTCTTC. Its translation is CSARDVGQGYNEQFF. The chain combines TRBV20-1 with TRBJ2-1, with 9 bases aligning to TRBD1. Trimming took 0 bases from V and 4 from J; bases not matched to a gene: 4. The CDR3 is made up of 15 amino acids. Per the germline V gene, CDR1 is DFQATT and CDR2 is SNEGSKA (reference sequence).

Ten or more counts support this clonotype. This chain connects TRBV3-1 to TRBJ1-6; no reliable D call. There are 15 residues in the CDR3. The V end lost 5 bases, the J end lost 10 bases, and 18 bases lay between the germline ends. Germline V gives CDR1 LGHDT, CDR2 YNNKEL (reference sequence). The CDR3 is CASSTTTTSGSPLHF. DNA of the CDR3: TGTGCCAGCAGCACGACGACAACCTCGGGCTCACCCCTCCACTTT.